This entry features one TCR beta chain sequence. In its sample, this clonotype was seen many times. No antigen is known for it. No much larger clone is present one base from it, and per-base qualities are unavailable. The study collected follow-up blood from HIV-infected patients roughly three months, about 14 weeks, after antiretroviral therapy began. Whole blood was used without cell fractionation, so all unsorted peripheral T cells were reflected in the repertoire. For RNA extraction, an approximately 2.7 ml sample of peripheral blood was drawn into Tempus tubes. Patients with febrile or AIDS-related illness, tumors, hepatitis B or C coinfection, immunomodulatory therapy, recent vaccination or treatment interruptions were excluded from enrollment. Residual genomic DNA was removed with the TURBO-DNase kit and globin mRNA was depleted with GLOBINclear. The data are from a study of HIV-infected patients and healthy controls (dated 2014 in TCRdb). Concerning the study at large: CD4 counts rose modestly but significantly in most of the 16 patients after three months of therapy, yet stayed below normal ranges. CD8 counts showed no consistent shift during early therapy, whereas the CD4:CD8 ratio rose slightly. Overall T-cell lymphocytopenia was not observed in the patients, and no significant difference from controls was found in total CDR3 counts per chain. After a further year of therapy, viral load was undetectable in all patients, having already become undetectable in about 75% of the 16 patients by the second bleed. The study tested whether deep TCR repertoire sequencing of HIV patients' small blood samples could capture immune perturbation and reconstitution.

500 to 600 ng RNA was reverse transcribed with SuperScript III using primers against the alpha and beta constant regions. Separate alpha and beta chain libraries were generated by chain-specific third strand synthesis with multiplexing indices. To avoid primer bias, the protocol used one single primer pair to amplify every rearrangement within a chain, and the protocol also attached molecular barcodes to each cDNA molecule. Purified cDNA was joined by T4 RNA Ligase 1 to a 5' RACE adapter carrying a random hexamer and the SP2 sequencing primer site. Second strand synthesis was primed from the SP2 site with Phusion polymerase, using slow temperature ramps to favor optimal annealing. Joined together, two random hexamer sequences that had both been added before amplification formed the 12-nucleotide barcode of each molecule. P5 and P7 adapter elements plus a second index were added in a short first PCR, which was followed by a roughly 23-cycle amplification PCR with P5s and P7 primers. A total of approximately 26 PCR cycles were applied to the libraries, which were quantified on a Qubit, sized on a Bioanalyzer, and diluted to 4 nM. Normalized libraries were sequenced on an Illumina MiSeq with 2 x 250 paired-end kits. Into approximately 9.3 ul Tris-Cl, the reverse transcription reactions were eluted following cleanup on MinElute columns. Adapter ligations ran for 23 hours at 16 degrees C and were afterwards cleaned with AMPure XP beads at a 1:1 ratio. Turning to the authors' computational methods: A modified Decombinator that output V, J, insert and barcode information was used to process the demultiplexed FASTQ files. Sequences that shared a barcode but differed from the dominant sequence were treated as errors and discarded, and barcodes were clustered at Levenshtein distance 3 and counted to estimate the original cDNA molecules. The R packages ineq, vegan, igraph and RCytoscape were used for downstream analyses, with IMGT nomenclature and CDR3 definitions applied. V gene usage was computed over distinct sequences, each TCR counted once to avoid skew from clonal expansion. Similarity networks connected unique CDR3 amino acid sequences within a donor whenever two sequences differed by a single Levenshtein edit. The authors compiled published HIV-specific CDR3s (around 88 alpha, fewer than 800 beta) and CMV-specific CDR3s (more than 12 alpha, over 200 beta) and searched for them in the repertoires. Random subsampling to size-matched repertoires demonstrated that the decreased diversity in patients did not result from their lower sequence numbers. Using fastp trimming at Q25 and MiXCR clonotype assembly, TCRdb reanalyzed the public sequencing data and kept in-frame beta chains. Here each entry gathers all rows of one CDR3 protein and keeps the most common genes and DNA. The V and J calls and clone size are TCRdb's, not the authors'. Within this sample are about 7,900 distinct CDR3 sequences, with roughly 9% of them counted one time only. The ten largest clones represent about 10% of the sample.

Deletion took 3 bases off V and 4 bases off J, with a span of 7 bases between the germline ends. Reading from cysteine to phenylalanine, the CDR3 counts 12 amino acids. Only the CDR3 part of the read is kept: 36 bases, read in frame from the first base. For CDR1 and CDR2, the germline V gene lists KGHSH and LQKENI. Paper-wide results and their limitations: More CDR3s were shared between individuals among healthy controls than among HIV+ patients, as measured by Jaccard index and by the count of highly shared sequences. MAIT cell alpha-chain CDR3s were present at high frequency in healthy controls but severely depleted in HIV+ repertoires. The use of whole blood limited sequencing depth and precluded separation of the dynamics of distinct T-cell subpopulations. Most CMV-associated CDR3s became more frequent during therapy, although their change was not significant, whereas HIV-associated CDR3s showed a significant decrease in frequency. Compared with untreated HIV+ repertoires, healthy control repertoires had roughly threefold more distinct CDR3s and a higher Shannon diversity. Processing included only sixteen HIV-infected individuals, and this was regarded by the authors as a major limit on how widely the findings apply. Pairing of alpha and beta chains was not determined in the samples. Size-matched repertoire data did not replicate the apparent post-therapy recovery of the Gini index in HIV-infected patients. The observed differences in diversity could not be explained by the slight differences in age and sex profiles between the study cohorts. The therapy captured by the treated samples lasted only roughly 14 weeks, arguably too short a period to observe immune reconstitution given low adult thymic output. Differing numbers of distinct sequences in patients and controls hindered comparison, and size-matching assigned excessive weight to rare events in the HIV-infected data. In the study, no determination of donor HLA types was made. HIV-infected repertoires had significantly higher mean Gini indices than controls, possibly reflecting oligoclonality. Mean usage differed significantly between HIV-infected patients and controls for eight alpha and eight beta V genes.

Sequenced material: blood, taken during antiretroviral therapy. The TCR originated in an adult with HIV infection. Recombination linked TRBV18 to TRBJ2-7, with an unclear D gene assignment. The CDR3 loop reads CASSPTPYEQYF. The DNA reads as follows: TGTGCCAGCTCACCCACACCATACGAGCAGTACTTC.